This TCR beta chain was captured by sequencing in a study of Graves' ophthalmopathy and Graves' hyperthyroidism. In the study overall: Peripheral blood (taken before any treatment) was collected at initial diagnosis. Study-wide findings and caveats: A classifier, a 13-signature model, separated ophthalmopathy from stable hyperthyroidism with roughly 86% sensitivity and approximately 80% specificity.

CDR3 length: 15 amino acids. Germline trimming cut 6 bases from V and 6 bases from J; bases unmatched to any gene: 13. CDR1 is DFQATT and CDR2 is SNEGSKA in the germline V gene (reference sequence). Amplification from RNA transcripts yielded the TCR beta CDR3 regions. The first-round RT-PCR employed HTBI primers together with the Qiagen OneStep RT-PCR kit. A multiplex PCR was then performed as the second round. TCRdb re-called the multiplex PCR reads through MiXCR, storing one row per CDR3 protein. The table includes about 740,000 distinct CDR3 sequences, roughly two fifths detected once. 10 ml of fresh blood yielded the PBMCs by density gradient. This clonotype was observed many times. Its antigen is not identified.

This TCR came from an adult man with Graves' ophthalmopathy. Source material: peripheral blood. The rearrangement joins TRBV20-1 to TRBJ1-2, with 10 bases identical to TRBD1. The CDR3: CSARETGGEWDGYTF. CDR3 bases: TGCAGTGCGCGCGAGACAGGGGGCGAATGGGATGGCTACACCTTC.